Listed here is a single T cell receptor (beta chain). Its antigen is unidentified. Using immunoSEQ multiplex PCR, the repertoire was profiled, and TCRdb retains in-frame clones only, with some absent. Among some 13,000 clones listed, around 70% were seen once. This sample stems from a study of tumor-infiltrating lymphocytes in localized non-small cell lung cancer. Study summary: From each patient, both tumor and uninvolved lung, non-adjacent to tumor, were sampled. Study-level points and caveats: Different pieces of the same tissue went to different assays, confounding technical variation with intratumor heterogeneity.

The CDR3 has 15 amino acids. The V end lost 0 bases, the J end lost 6 bases, and 12 bases lay between the germline ends. Germline V gene sequence: CDR1 SGHTA, CDR2 FQGNSA. The chain recombines TRBV7-2 with TRBJ1-5; D ambiguous. The sequencing sample was made of uninvolved lung tissue not adjacent to the tumor. The clonotype originates from a human donor with non-small cell lung cancer. CDR3 sequence reads: CASSLAHSVAQPQHF. The CDR3 nucleotides are TGTGCCAGCAGCTTAGCGCACAGTGTGGCTCAGCCCCAGCATTTT.